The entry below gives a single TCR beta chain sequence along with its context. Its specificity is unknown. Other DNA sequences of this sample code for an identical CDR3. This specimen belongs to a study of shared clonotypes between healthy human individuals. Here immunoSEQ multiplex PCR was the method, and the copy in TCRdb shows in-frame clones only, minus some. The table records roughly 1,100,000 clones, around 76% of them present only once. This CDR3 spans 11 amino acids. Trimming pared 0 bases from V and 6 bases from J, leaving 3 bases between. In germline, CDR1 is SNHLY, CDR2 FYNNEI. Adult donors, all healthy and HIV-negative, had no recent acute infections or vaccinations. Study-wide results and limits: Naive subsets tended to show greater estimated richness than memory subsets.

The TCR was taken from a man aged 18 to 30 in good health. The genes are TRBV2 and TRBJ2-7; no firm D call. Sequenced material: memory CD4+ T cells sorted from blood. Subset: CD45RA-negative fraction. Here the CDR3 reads CASSEAREQYF. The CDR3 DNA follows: TGTGCCAGCAGTGAAGCACGCGAGCAGTACTTC.